What follows are 13 T cell receptor beta chains derived from one specimen sequenced in a study of naive and memory T cell subsets. Study-level results: Naive repertoires, especially CD8, held a few larger clonotypes, possibly memory cells re-expressing CD45RA.

An equimolar mix of two oligonucleotides served as the beta constant-region primer for TRBC1 and TRBC2. Nested alpha and beta constant-region primers with the SP2 primer drove four PCR rounds on ligated cDNA. TCRdb used MiXCR to reprocess the UMI-ligation and nested PCR reads, holding one entry per CDR3 protein. There are roughly 100,000 distinct CDR3 sequences in the sample; around 15% occur only once, and around 2.8% lies in the top ten. No antigen has been identified for these receptors. The sequencing sample was made of naive CD8+ T cells from blood. These receptor sequences come from a human donor in good health.

This clonotype was recorded at least ten times. The J gene is TRBJ2-3, the V gene TRBV29-1; tentatively, D is TRBD1 (6 bases). Germline lookup yields CDR1 SQVTM and CDR2 ANQGSEA. The CDR3 extends over 12 amino acids. V lost 4 bases and J 1 base, leaving 6 bases between the germline ends. The CDR3, as DNA: TGCAGCGTTGGACAGGGCACAGATACGCAGTATTTT. Translating gives CSVGQGTDTQYF.

Many counts were recorded for this clonotype. The chain links TRBV7-9 to TRBJ2-5; 8 bases fit TRBD2. The CDR3 has 16 residues. In germline, CDR1 is SEHNR, CDR2 FQNEAQ (reference sequence). V trimming: 4 bases; J trimming: 1 base; junction bases outside the gene matches: 8. CDR3 amino acids: CASSSALAGSQETQYF. The CDR3, as DNA: TGTGCCAGCAGCTCAGCCTTAGCGGGAAGCCAAGAGACCCAGTACTTC.

The chain carries TRBV4-3 and TRBJ2-1, with a possible D match to TRBD2 (5 bases). CDR1 and CDR2 from the germline V gene are LGHNA and YSLEER. The CDR3 has 21 amino acids. Trimming stripped 1 base from V and 0 bases from J, with 25 bases between. DNA for the CDR3: TGCGCCAGCAGCCAAGGCGCCGGTAGCGAGGAGTACACGGGCTCCTACAATGAGCAGTTCTTC. The encoded protein is CASSQGAGSEEYTGSYNEQFF.

In this sample, this clonotype turned up many times. The chain is built from TRBV5-4 and TRBJ2-1, with 12 bases lining up with TRBD2. The V and J ends lost 5 bases and 9 bases, in that order; junction bases with no gene match: 9. The germline V gene encodes CDR1 SGHNT and CDR2 YYREEE (reference sequence). The CDR3 loop spans 15 amino acids. The CDR3 DNA is TGTGCCAGCAGGCCCTCGGGACTAGCGGGTTCTGAGCAGTTCTTC. Translated, it gives CASRPSGLAGSEQFF.

The sample holds a few counts of this clonotype. The genes are TRBV20-1 and TRBJ1-5, with D perhaps matching TRBD1 (6 bases). Trimming shortened V by 1 base and J by 5 bases, and 12 bases separated the two germline ends. CDR3 length: 14 residues. The germline V gene has CDR1 DFQATT and CDR2 SNEGSKA (reference sequence). As DNA, the CDR3 is TGCAGTGCTAGAGTATCGGGGGCGCATCAGCCCCAGCATTTT. Protein sequence: CSARVSGAHQPQHF.

This clonotype was counted a few times. The chain carries TRBV14 and TRBJ1-2; 7 nucleotides line up with TRBD1. Losses at the gene ends were 5 bases for V and 5 bases for J; bases not matched to a gene: 2. CDR1 is SGHDN and CDR2 is FVKESK in the germline V gene. The CDR3 has 12 amino acids. CDR3: CASSETGYGYTF. CDR3 coding DNA: TGTGCCAGCAGCGAGACAGGGTATGGCTACACCTTC.

In its sample, this clonotype was seen a few times. The J gene is TRBJ2-5, the V gene TRBV7-9, with 9 bases aligning to TRBD2. J lost 4 bases, V lost 5 bases, and 2 bases had no gene match. Per germline, CDR1 SEHNR and CDR2 FQNEAQ (reference sequence). CDR3 length equals 13 residues. The CDR3 sequence: CASSPAGGETQYF. The CDR3 bases are TGTGCCAGCAGCCCAGCGGGAGGAGAGACCCAGTACTTC. The complete variable domain, with remaining parts taken from reference TRBV7-9 and TRBJ2-5, reads DTGVSQNPRHKITKRGQNVTFRCDPISEHNRLYWYRQTLGQGPEFLTYFQNEAQLEKSRLLSDRFSAERPKGSFSTLEIQRTEQGDSAMYLCASSPAGGETQYFGPGTRLLVL.

A few counts support this clonotype. The rearrangement links TRBV27 to TRBJ2-3; 7 nucleotides align to TRBD2. Looked up from germline, CDR1 is MNHEY and CDR2 is SMNVEV (reference sequence). This CDR3 region has 14 residues. With 5 bases clipped from V and 3 bases from J, the junction kept 5 bases outside the gene matches. The CDR3 loop reads CASSRGDLTDTQYF. Here the CDR3 DNA reads TGTGCCAGCAGTCGGGGGGACCTGACAGATACGCAGTATTTT.

This clonotype has only a few counts. The chain employs TRBV20-1 and TRBJ2-7; D might be TRBD1 or TRBD2, each matching 5 bases. This CDR3 comprises 12 residues. V was pared by 5 bases and J by 6 bases, with 14 bases between. CDR1 and CDR2 from the germline V gene are DFQATT and SNEGSKA (reference sequence). CDR3 amino acids: CSARGRPAEQYF. Written as DNA, the CDR3 is TGCAGTGCTCGGGGCAGGCCCGCCGAGCAGTACTTC.

This clonotype was found a few times. The chain joins TRBV7-9 to TRBJ2-1; 14 bases line up with TRBD2. J lost 8 bases, V lost 5 bases, and 11 bases had no gene match. The CDR3 is 17 amino acids. Germline V lookup: CDR1 SEHNR, CDR2 FQNEAQ (reference sequence). The CDR3 spells CASSPWTSGRLLDEQFF. In DNA form, the CDR3 reads TGTGCCAGCAGCCCGTGGACTAGCGGGAGGCTCTTGGATGAGCAGTTCTTC.

This chain joins TRBV4-3 and TRBJ1-1, with a tentative D call TRBD1 (5 bases). CDR3 length: 14 residues. Trimming took 3 bases from V and 8 from J, leaving 16 bases between them. Germline lookup yields CDR1 LGHNA and CDR2 YSLEER. The CDR3 DNA reads TGCGCCAGCAGCCATGTTTTGGGGGAGGAGGAAGCTTTCTTT. This sequence encodes CASSHVLGEEEAFF.

This clonotype was recorded only once. The gene calls are TRBV7-6 and TRBJ2-2; 7 bases match TRBD1. The trim removed 4 bases at V and 5 bases at J, leaving 1 base unmatched. The germline CDR1 and CDR2 sequences are SGHVS and FNYEAQ. The length of the CDR3 is 13 residues. CDR3: CASSSTGTGELFF. CDR3 nucleotides: TGTGCCAGCAGCTCGACAGGGACCGGGGAGCTGTTTTTT.

This clonotype was picked up many times. The chain joins TRBV14 to TRBJ2-1, with no clear D. The CDR3 has 13 residues. Trimming cost V 8 bases and J 4 bases, with 12 bases left between them. Germline assignment: CDR1 SGHDN and CDR2 FVKESK. The CDR3 protein is CASGAIMYNEQFF. The CDR3, as DNA: TGTGCCAGCGGTGCAATAATGTACAATGAGCAGTTCTTC.